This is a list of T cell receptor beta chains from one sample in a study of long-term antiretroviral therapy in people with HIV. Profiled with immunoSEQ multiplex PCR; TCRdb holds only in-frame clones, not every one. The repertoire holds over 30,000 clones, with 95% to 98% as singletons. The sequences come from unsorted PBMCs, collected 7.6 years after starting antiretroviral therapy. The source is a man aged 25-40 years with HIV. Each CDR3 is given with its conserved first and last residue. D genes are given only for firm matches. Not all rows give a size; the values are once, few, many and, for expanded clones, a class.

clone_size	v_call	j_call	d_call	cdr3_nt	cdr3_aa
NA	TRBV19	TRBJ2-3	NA	TGTGCCAGTAGTATAGCGGGGGGCACAGATACGCAGTATTTT	CASSIAGGTDTQYF
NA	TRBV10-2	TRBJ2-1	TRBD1	TGCGCCACCTCGACAGGGGGCTACAATGAGCAGTTCTTC	CATSTGGYNEQFF
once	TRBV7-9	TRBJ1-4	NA	TGTGCCAGCAGCTTACCAGGGTTCGAAAAACTGTTTTTT	CASSLPGFEKLFF
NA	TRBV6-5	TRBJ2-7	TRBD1	TGTGCCAGCAGCCCGGGACAGGGAACCTCCTACGAGCAGTACTTC	CASSPGQGTSYEQYF
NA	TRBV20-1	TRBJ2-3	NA	TGCAGTGCCAACTTGGCCGATACGCAGTATTTT	CSANLADTQYF
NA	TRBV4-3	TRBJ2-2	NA	TGCGCCAGCAGCCAAGATCCGTGGGAAGCGGGGCAGGGGCCCACCGGGGAGCTGTTTTTT	CASSQDPWEAGQGPTGELFF
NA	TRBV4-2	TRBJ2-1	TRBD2	TGTGCCAGCAGCCAAGAGGGGGGGAGTAATGAGTTCTTC	CASSQEGGSNEFF
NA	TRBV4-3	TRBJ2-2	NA	TGCGCCAGCAGCCGGGGGAGCACCGGGGAGCTGTTTTTT	CASSRGSTGELFF
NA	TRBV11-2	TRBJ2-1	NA	TGTGCCAGCAGCTTAGTAAGTGGTAGCGAGCAGTTCTTC	CASSLVSGSEQFF
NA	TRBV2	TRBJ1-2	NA	TGTGCCAGCAGCGTGGGGGGGGGCAGGGTTGGCTACACCTTC	CASSVGGGRVGYTF
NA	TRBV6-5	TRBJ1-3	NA	TGTGCCAGCAATGGGAGGGGAGGAAACACCATATATTTT	CASNGRGGNTIYF
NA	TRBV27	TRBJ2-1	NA	TGTGCCAGCAGTCCCCCGGTGGGAGCCCTCTACAATGAGCAGTTCTTC	CASSPPVGALYNEQFF
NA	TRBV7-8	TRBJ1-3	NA	TGTGCCAGCAGCTTGGGGGGAAACACCATATATTTT	CASSLGGNTIYF
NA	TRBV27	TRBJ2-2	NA	TGTGCCAGTGTCGGGGCGAACACCGGGGAGCTGTTTTTT	CASVGANTGELFF
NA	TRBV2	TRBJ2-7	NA	TGTGCCAGCAGCTACCACTACGAGCAGTACTTC	CASSYHYEQYF
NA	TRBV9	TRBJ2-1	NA	TGTGCCAGCAGCGTACCTGGGCGTGGGAATGAGCAGTTCTTC	CASSVPGRGNEQFF
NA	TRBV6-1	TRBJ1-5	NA	TGTGCCAGCAGCTTTGGGCCCGACGGCAATCAGCCCCAGCATTTT	CASSFGPDGNQPQHF
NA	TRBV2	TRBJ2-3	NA	TGTGCCAGCACTGGCGAATCTAGCACAGATACGCAGTATTTT	CASTGESSTDTQYF
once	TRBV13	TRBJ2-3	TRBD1	TGTGCCAGCAGCCTTCCGACAGGGGGCTCCTCTAGCACAGATACGCAGTATTTT	CASSLPTGGSSSTDTQYF
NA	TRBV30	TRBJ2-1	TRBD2	TGTGCCGGGCTCGAGCTAGCGGCCTACAATGAGCAGTTCTTC	CAGLELAAYNEQFF
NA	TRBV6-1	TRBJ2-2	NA	TGTGCCAGCATGTGGCTCGGAACCGGGGAGCTGTTTTTT	CASMWLGTGELFF
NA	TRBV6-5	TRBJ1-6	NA	TGTGCCAGCAGTCAGACAGTAAGAGATTCACCCCTCCACTTT	CASSQTVRDSPLHF
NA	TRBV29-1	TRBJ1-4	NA	TGCAGCGTTGTGGGTTACAATGAAAAACTGTTTTTT	CSVVGYNEKLFF
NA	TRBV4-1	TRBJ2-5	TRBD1	TGCGCCAGCAGCCGATCACAGGGGAACGCGGAGACCCAGTACTTC	CASSRSQGNAETQYF
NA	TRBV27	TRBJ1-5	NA	TGTGCCAGCAGCGACAGCTCCGTGGAGCAGCCCCAGCATTTT	CASSDSSVEQPQHF
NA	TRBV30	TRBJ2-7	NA	TGTGCCTGGGCCCAGGGAAAATCCTACGAGCAGTACTTC	CAWAQGKSYEQYF
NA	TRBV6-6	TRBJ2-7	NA	TGTGCCAGCACAGTGACAGGAACGTCCTACGAGCAGTACTTC	CASTVTGTSYEQYF
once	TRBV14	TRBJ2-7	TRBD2	TGTGCCAGCAGCCTCACTAGCGGGACAACCTACGAGCAGTACTTC	CASSLTSGTTYEQYF
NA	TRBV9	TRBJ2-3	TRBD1	TGTGCCAGCAGCTTTGACGGGACAGAGGTCACAGATACGCAGTATTTT	CASSFDGTEVTDTQYF
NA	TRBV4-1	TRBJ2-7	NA	TGCGCCAGCAGCCCAGCGGTTCGAACCTCCTACGAGCAGTACTTC	CASSPAVRTSYEQYF
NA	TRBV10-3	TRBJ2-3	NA	TGTGCCATCAGTGCCAGGGCAGATACGCAGTATTTT	CAISARADTQYF
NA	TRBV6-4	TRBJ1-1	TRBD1	TGTGCCAGCAGTGACCCGGGACAGGGGGGTAGTTGGAACACTGAAGCTTTCTTT	CASSDPGQGGSWNTEAFF
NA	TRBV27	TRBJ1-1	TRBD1	TGTGCCAGCATCCTACGACAGGGTGGTACTGAAGCTTTCTTT	CASILRQGGTEAFF
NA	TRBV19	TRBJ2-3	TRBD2	TGTGCCAGTACCCAACTAGCGGGAGGGGCAGATACGCAGTATTTT	CASTQLAGGADTQYF
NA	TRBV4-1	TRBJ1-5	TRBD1	TGCGCCAGCAGCCAAGAACCGACAGGGGGCGCCGAACAGCCCCAGCATTTT	CASSQEPTGGAEQPQHF
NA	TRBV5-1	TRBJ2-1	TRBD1	TGCGCCAGCAGCTTGGCCGGGACAGGGGAGTTGGAGCAGTTCTTC	CASSLAGTGELEQFF
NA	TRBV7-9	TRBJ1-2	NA	TGTGCCAGCAGCTGGCAGGGGCCTGCATTTGGCTACACCTTC	CASSWQGPAFGYTF
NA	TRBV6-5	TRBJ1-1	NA	TGTGCCAGCAGCCACCCACAGGGAATGAACACTGAAGCTTTCTTT	CASSHPQGMNTEAFF
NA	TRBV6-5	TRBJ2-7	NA	TGTGCCAGCAGTTACTCAGGGGGAGAGCAGTACTTC	CASSYSGGEQYF
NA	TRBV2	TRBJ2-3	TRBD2	TGTGCCAGCAGTGACCCAGCGGGGGTGTTCCCTAGCACAGATACGCAGTATTTT	CASSDPAGVFPSTDTQYF
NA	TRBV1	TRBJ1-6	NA	TGCACCAGCAGCCCCCATCGACAGGGGTCACCCCTCCACTTT	CTSSPHRQGSPLHF
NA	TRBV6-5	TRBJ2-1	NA	TGTGCCAGCAGACACGGGGCAGCCTTCTACAATGAGCAGTTCTTC	CASRHGAAFYNEQFF
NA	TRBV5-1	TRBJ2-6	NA	TGCGCCAGCAGTTTTTTCGGTCGTCCTAACTCTGGGGCCAACGTCCTGACTTTC	CASSFFGRPNSGANVLTF
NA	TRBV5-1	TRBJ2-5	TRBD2	TGCGCCAGCTGCCTTAGCGGGGGCCTCCCCCGGGAAGAGACCCAGTACTTC	CASCLSGGLPREETQYF
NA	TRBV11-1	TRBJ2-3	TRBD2	TGTGCCAGCAGCTTAACCGACCCTAGCGGGGGCGTTCAAGGTACGCAGTATTTT	CASSLTDPSGGVQGTQYF